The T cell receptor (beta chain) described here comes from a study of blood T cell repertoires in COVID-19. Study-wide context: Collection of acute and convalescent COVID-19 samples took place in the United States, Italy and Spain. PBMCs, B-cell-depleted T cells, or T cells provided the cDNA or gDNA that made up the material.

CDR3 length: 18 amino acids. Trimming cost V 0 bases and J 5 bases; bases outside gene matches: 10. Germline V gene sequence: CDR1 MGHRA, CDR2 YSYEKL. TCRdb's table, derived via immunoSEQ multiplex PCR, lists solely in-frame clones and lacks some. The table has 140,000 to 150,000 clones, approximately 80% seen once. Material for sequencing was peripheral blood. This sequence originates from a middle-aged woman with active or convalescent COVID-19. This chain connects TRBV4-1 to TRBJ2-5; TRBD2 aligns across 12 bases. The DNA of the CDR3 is TGCGCCAGCAGCCAAGAAGGTAGACTAGCGGGGGTGTGGGAGACCCAGTACTTC. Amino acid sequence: CASSQEGRLAGVWETQYF.